This is a list of T cell receptor beta chains from one sample in a study of T-cell reconstitution after alpha-beta-depleted transplantation in children. From the PCR reads, TCRdb called clonotypes with MiXCR, one entry per CDR3 protein. The repertoire consists of 90,000 to 100,000 distinct CDR3 sequences, with less than 25% occurring once and the leading ten covering roughly a fifth. Sequenced material: PBMCs, taken before TCRalphabeta/CD19-depleted stem cell transplant. Receptor source: a boy between 2 and 10 years old with acute lymphoblastic leukemia, due to receive a stem cell transplant. The CDR3 runs from the conserved cysteine through the conserved F or W. Each record gives: clone size, V gene, J gene, D gene, CDR3 protein, CDR3 DNA. A D gene is named only where the DNA matches it firmly. For some rows the clone size is stated as once, few or many, or as a class when expanded; others skip it.

abundance: -
v_gene: TRBV20-1
j_gene: TRBJ2-2
d_gene: TRBD2
CDR3aa: CSAIGGSGSITGELFF
CDR3nt: TGCAGTGCTATCGGGGGTAGCGGGAGCATTACCGGGGAGCTGTTTTTT

abundance: many
v_gene: TRBV10-2
j_gene: TRBJ2-3
d_gene: TRBD2
CDR3aa: CASTSGTDTQYF
CDR3nt: TGCGCCAGCACTAGCGGGACAGATACGCAGTATTTT

abundance: -
v_gene: TRBV24-1
j_gene: TRBJ2-1
d_gene: -
CDR3aa: CATSSSNGGDYNEQFF
CDR3nt: TGTGCCACCAGTTCCTCGAACGGAGGGGACTACAATGAGCAGTTCTTC

abundance: few
v_gene: TRBV9
j_gene: TRBJ1-3
d_gene: TRBD1
CDR3aa: CASSVAGGNGNTIYF
CDR3nt: TGTGCCAGCAGCGTCGCAGGGGGAAATGGAAACACCATATATTTT

abundance: -
v_gene: TRBV20-1
j_gene: TRBJ2-3
d_gene: -
CDR3aa: CSARRGTQYF
CDR3nt: TGCAGTGCCCGGAGGGGGACGCAGTATTTT

abundance: -
v_gene: TRBV5-1
j_gene: TRBJ1-5
d_gene: -
CDR3aa: CASSVSGVGNQPQHF
CDR3nt: TGCGCCAGCAGCGTTTCAGGGGTTGGCAATCAGCCCCAGCATTTT

abundance: -
v_gene: TRBV30
j_gene: TRBJ2-1
d_gene: -
CDR3aa: CAGSGGQSRSYNEQFF
CDR3nt: TGTGCCGGCTCCGGGGGCCAATCCCGCTCCTACAATGAGCAGTTCTTC

abundance: many
v_gene: TRBV20-1
j_gene: TRBJ2-5
d_gene: TRBD1
CDR3aa: CSARGTGGYETQYF
CDR3nt: TGCAGTGCTAGAGGGACAGGCGGGTACGAGACCCAGTACTTC

abundance: once
v_gene: TRBV5-1
j_gene: TRBJ1-1
d_gene: -
CDR3aa: CASSSLITGTEAFF
CDR3nt: TGCGCCAGCAGCTCCCTTATCACAGGGACTGAAGCTTTCTTT

abundance: many
v_gene: TRBV6-6
j_gene: TRBJ2-4
d_gene: -
CDR3aa: CASSPWTMSGGYRVQTKNIQYF
CDR3nt: TGTGCCAGCAGTCCCTGGACTATGAGCGGAGGTTACCGGGTTCAAACCAAAAACATTCAGTACTTC

abundance: -
v_gene: TRBV6-5
j_gene: TRBJ1-1
d_gene: TRBD1
CDR3aa: CASSYRDSLNTEAFF
CDR3nt: TGTGCCAGCAGTTACCGGGACAGCCTGAACACTGAAGCTTTCTTT

abundance: -
v_gene: TRBV5-1
j_gene: TRBJ2-1
d_gene: TRBD2
CDR3aa: CASSLFASGSSSYNEQFF
CDR3nt: TGCGCCAGCAGCCTGTTCGCCAGCGGGAGTTCCTCCTACAATGAGCAGTTCTTC

abundance: many
v_gene: TRBV7-9
j_gene: TRBJ2-1
d_gene: -
CDR3aa: CASRQAGSSYNEQFF
CDR3nt: TGTGCCAGCCGGCAGGCAGGGAGCTCCTACAATGAGCAGTTCTTC

abundance: few
v_gene: TRBV10-3
j_gene: TRBJ2-5
d_gene: -
CDR3aa: CAISDSRQETQYF
CDR3nt: TGTGCCATCAGTGATAGCAGGCAAGAGACCCAGTACTTC

abundance: once
v_gene: TRBV20-1
j_gene: TRBJ2-3
d_gene: -
CDR3aa: CSASTDTQYF
CDR3nt: TGCAGTGCTAGCACAGATACGCAGTATTTT

abundance: -
v_gene: TRBV25-1
j_gene: TRBJ1-1
d_gene: -
CDR3aa: CASSVQRDSRIMNTEAFF
CDR3nt: TGTGCCAGCAGTGTACAACGGGACTCGAGAATCATGAACACTGAAGCTTTCTTT

abundance: many
v_gene: TRBV4-1
j_gene: TRBJ2-5
d_gene: -
CDR3aa: CASSQDGRSSETQYF
CDR3nt: TGCGCCAGCAGCCAAGACGGCCGTAGTTCAGAGACCCAGTACTTC

abundance: -
v_gene: TRBV11-2
j_gene: TRBJ2-7
d_gene: -
CDR3aa: CASSLEGSIEQYF
CDR3nt: TGTGCCAGCAGCTTAGAGGGCAGTATCGAGCAGTACTTC

abundance: -
v_gene: TRBV16
j_gene: TRBJ2-7
d_gene: -
CDR3aa: CASSQSAGRIYEQYF
CDR3nt: TGTGCCAGCAGCCAATCCGCCGGTAGGATTTACGAGCAGTACTTC

abundance: -
v_gene: TRBV20-1
j_gene: TRBJ1-2
d_gene: -
CDR3aa: CSAREGRAGGYTF
CDR3nt: TGCAGTGCTAGGGAGGGACGGGCCGGGGGCTACACCTTC

abundance: few
v_gene: TRBV7-9
j_gene: TRBJ1-5
d_gene: TRBD1
CDR3aa: CAIGWTGDHPQHF
CDR3nt: TGTGCCATCGGCTGGACAGGGGATCACCCCCAGCATTTT

abundance: many
v_gene: TRBV4-1
j_gene: TRBJ2-2
d_gene: -
CDR3aa: CASSQALGGNTGELFF
CDR3nt: TGCGCCAGCAGCCAGGCCCTGGGGGGCAACACCGGGGAGCTGTTTTTT

abundance: few
v_gene: TRBV7-9
j_gene: TRBJ2-7
d_gene: TRBD2
CDR3aa: CASRTSGTYEQYF
CDR3nt: TGTGCCAGCAGAACTAGCGGAACCTACGAGCAGTACTTC

abundance: -
v_gene: TRBV7-9
j_gene: TRBJ1-2
d_gene: TRBD1
CDR3aa: CASILGQGDHGYTF
CDR3nt: TGTGCCAGCATCTTGGGACAGGGGGACCATGGCTACACCTTC

abundance: -
v_gene: TRBV29-1
j_gene: TRBJ2-1
d_gene: -
CDR3aa: CSVGWTYNEQFF
CDR3nt: TGCAGCGTTGGGTGGACCTACAATGAGCAGTTCTTC

abundance: few
v_gene: TRBV4-3
j_gene: TRBJ2-7
d_gene: TRBD2
CDR3aa: CASSLDLGTSGTLYEQYF
CDR3nt: TGCGCCAGCAGCCTCGACTTAGGGACTAGCGGGACTCTCTACGAGCAGTACTTC

abundance: -
v_gene: TRBV15
j_gene: TRBJ2-7
d_gene: -
CDR3aa: CATSSSDSSYEQYF
CDR3nt: TGTGCCACCAGCAGCTCGGACAGCTCCTACGAGCAGTACTTC

abundance: few
v_gene: TRBV29-1
j_gene: TRBJ2-7
d_gene: -
CDR3aa: CSVEDNYEQYF
CDR3nt: TGCAGCGTTGAAGACAACTACGAGCAGTACTTC

abundance: few
v_gene: TRBV2
j_gene: TRBJ2-5
d_gene: -
CDR3aa: CASSPWTIQETQYF
CDR3nt: TGTGCCAGCAGCCCTTGGACAATCCAAGAGACCCAGTACTTC

abundance: few
v_gene: TRBV5-1
j_gene: TRBJ2-7
d_gene: -
CDR3aa: CASSPDSSYEQYF
CDR3nt: TGCGCCAGCAGTCCGGACAGCTCCTACGAGCAGTACTTC

abundance: many
v_gene: TRBV5-5
j_gene: TRBJ2-7
d_gene: TRBD1
CDR3aa: CASSQGAYEQYF
CDR3nt: TGTGCCAGCAGCCAGGGGGCCTACGAGCAGTACTTC

abundance: few
v_gene: TRBV20-1
j_gene: TRBJ2-1
d_gene: TRBD2
CDR3aa: CSAGRRPSGPYNEQFF
CDR3nt: TGCAGTGCGGGACGACGGCCTAGCGGGCCCTACAATGAGCAGTTCTTC

abundance: -
v_gene: TRBV7-6
j_gene: TRBJ2-1
d_gene: -
CDR3aa: CASSQGPGGYNEQFF
CDR3nt: TGTGCCAGCAGCCAGGGACCTGGAGGCTACAATGAGCAGTTCTTC

abundance: -
v_gene: TRBV18
j_gene: TRBJ1-5
d_gene: -
CDR3aa: CASSPTDSNQPQHF
CDR3nt: TGTGCCAGCTCACCGACCGATAGCAATCAGCCCCAGCATTTT

abundance: -
v_gene: TRBV27
j_gene: TRBJ2-3
d_gene: -
CDR3aa: CASSPGFGASTDTQYF
CDR3nt: TGTGCCAGCAGCCCCGGTTTCGGGGCAAGCACAGATACGCAGTATTTT

abundance: large
v_gene: TRBV5-5
j_gene: TRBJ2-7
d_gene: TRBD1
CDR3aa: CASRTGTGSPYEQYF
CDR3nt: TGTGCCAGCAGAACCGGGACAGGGAGCCCCTACGAGCAGTACTTC

abundance: few
v_gene: TRBV6-2/TRBV6-3
j_gene: TRBJ2-6
d_gene: -
CDR3aa: CASRQIQVLAANVLTF
CDR3nt: TGTGCCAGCAGACAAATACAGGTTCTTGCTGCCAACGTCCTGACTTTC

abundance: -
v_gene: TRBV5-5
j_gene: TRBJ1-3
d_gene: -
CDR3aa: CASSPRAISGNTIYF
CDR3nt: TGTGCCAGCAGCCCGAGGGCTATTTCTGGAAACACCATATATTTT

abundance: few
v_gene: TRBV7-2
j_gene: TRBJ2-7
d_gene: -
CDR3aa: CASSLALGRSYEQYF
CDR3nt: TGTGCCAGCAGCTTGGCCCTAGGCCGATCCTACGAGCAGTACTTC

abundance: many
v_gene: TRBV4-1
j_gene: TRBJ1-6
d_gene: TRBD1
CDR3aa: CASSQEQQGNSPLHF
CDR3nt: TGCGCCAGCAGCCAAGAACAACAGGGGAATTCACCCCTCCACTTT

abundance: once
v_gene: TRBV5-5
j_gene: TRBJ2-5
d_gene: -
CDR3aa: CASRRADGGSSLKETQYF
CDR3nt: TGTGCCAGCAGACGAGCCGACGGTGGGAGTTCCCTAAAAGAGACCCAGTACTTC

abundance: few
v_gene: TRBV20-1
j_gene: TRBJ2-7
d_gene: -
CDR3aa: CSAFLDRTYEQYF
CDR3nt: TGCAGTGCTTTCCTTGACCGTACCTACGAGCAGTACTTC

abundance: -
v_gene: TRBV27
j_gene: TRBJ1-2
d_gene: -
CDR3aa: CASSRTAGVYGYTF
CDR3nt: TGTGCCAGCAGTCGGACAGCGGGAGTTTATGGCTACACCTTC

abundance: few
v_gene: TRBV7-8
j_gene: TRBJ2-7
d_gene: -
CDR3aa: CASSHSHYEQYF
CDR3nt: TGTGCCAGCAGCCACTCCCACTACGAGCAGTACTTC

abundance: -
v_gene: TRBV3-1
j_gene: TRBJ1-6
d_gene: -
CDR3aa: CASSRVETNSPLHF
CDR3nt: TGTGCCAGCAGCAGGGTGGAAACTAATTCACCCCTCCACTTT